This entry is about one TCR beta chain. What it binds is unknown. These data originate in a study of cytomegalovirus exposure and HLA in healthy donors. General study findings and limits: Most subjects had HLA-A and HLA-B alleles reportedly predicted accurately by TCR beta sequences. Later findings reportedly placed an Asian-associated ancestry cluster below the roughly 690-donor mean for N-insertions.

The germline V gene has CDR1 SSHAT and CDR2 FNYEAQ (reference sequence). J gave up 8 bases and V 5 bases, and 9 bases lay outside the gene matches. This CDR3 has 16 amino acids. The PCR ran on 60 Vbeta and 13 Jbeta primers. Sequencing used immunoSEQ multiplex PCR; TCRdb keeps in-frame clones, though not all of them. Here the sample table reports 200,000 to 250,000 clones. This receptor was taken from a woman younger than 45 in good health and CMV-seropositive. Sample: PBMCs. V gene TRBV7-7 combines with J gene TRBJ2-1, with TRBD2 identical over 13 bases. This CDR3 is CASSLLLAGGKDEQFF. For the CDR3, the DNA is TGTGCCAGCAGCCTCTTACTAGCGGGAGGGAAGGATGAGCAGTTCTTC. Drawing the rest from reference TRBV7-7 and TRBJ2-1, the complete variable domain is GAGVSQSPRYKVTKRGQDVTLRCDPISSHATLYWYQQALGQGPEFLTYFNYEAQPDKSGLPSDRFSAERPEGSISTLTIQRTEQRDSAMYRCASSLLLAGGKDEQFFGPGTRLTVL.